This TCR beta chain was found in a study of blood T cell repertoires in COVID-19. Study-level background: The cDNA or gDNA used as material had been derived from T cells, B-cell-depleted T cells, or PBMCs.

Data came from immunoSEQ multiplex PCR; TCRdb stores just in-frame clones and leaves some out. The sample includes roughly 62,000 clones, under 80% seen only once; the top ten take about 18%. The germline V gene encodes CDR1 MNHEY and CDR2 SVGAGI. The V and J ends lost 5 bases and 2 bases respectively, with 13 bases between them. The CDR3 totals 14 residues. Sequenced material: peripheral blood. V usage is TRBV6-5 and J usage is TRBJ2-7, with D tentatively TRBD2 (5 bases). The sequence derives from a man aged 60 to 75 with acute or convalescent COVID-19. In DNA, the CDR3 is TGTGCCAGCAGTATCCGGACGGGAACCTACGAGCAGTACTTC. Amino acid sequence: CASSIRTGTYEQYF.